The TCR beta chain under discussion was sequenced for a study of blood T cells in healthy people across ages. Study as a whole: Capture via template switching afforded approximately one barcoded beta molecule per two T cells.

For the second PCR, which ran for about 7 to 11 cycles, a sample-barcoded 5' primer and a J-beta primer mix were used. TCRdb itself ran the 5' RACE reads through MiXCR, one entry per CDR3 protein. Of 1.5 million to 2 million distinct CDR3 sequences listed, 28% are singletons. Whole-study findings and limits: Unsorted PBMC material precluded a definitive naive versus antigen-experienced comparison. Roughly linear age-related decline in beta diversity appeared, significant by age about 40.

Extractions gave at least 5.5 micrograms of total RNA per sample. This CDR3 contains 15 residues. CDR1 and CDR2 from the germline V gene are SGHNT and YYREEE (reference sequence). J lost 4 bases, V lost 0 bases, and 5 bases had no gene match. In its sample, this clonotype was seen many times. The antigen remains unidentified. This sequence was found in a woman under 40 in good health. Sequencing was carried out using blood. The V gene is TRBV5-4, the J gene TRBJ2-5; 8 bases match TRBD2. The DNA for the CDR3 is TGTGCCAGCAGCTTGGGTGGCGGGGGGTCAGAGACCCAGTACTTC. This sequence encodes CASSLGGGGSETQYF.